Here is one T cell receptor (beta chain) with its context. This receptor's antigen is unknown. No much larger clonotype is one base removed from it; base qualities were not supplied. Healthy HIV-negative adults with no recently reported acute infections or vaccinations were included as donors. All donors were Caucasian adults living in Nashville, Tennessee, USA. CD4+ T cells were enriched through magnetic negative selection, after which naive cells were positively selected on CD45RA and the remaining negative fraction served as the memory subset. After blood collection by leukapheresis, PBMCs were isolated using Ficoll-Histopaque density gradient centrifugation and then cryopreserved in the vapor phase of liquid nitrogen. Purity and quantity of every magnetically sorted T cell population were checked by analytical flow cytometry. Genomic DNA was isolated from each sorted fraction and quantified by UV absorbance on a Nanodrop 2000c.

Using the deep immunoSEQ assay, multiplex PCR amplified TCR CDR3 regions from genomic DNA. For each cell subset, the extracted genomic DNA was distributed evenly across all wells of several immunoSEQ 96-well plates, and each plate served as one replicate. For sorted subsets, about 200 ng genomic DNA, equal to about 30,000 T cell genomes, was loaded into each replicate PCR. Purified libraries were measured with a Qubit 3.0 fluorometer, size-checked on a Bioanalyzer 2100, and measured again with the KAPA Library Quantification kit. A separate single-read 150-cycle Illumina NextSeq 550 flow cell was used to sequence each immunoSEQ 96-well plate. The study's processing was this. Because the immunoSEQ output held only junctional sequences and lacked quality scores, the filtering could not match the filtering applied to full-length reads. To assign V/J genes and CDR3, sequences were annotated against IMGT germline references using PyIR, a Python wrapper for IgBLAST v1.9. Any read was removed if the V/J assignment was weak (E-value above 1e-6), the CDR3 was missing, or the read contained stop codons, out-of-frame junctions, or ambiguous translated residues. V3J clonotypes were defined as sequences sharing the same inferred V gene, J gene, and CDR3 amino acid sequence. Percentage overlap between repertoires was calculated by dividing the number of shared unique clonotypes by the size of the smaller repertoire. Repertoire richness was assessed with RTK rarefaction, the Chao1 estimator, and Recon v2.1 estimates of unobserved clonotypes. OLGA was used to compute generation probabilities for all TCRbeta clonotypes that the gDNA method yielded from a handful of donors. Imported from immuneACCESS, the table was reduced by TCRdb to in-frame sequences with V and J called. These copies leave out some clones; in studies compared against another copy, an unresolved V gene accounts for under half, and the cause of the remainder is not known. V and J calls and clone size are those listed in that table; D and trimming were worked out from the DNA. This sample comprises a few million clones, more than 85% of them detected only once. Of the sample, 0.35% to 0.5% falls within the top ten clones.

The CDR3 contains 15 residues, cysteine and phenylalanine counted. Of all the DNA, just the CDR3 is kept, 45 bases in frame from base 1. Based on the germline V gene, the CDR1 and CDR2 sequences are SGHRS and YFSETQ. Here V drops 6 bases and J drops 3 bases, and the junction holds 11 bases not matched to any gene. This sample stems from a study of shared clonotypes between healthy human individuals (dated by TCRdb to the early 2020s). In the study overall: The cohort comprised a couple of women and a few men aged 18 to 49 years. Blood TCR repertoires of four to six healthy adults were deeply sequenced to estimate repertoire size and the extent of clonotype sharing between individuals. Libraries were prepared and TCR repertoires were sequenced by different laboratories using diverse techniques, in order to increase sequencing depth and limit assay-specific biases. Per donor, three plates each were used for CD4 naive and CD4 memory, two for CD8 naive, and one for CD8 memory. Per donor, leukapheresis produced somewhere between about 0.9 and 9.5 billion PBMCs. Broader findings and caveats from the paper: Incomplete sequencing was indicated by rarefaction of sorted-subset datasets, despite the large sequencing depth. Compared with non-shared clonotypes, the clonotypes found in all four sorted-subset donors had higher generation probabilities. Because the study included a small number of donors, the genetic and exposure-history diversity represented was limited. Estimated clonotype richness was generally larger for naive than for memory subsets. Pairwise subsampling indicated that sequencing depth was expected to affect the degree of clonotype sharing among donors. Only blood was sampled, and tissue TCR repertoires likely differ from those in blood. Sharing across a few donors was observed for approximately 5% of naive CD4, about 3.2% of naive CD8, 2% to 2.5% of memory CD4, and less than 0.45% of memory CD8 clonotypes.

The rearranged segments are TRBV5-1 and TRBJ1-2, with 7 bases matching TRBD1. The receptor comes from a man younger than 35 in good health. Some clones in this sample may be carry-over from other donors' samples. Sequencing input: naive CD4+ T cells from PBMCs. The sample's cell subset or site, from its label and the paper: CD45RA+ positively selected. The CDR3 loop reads CASIPTPDRDYGYTF. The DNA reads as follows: TGCGCCAGCATCCCCACCCCCGACAGGGACTATGGCTACACCTTC.